Listed below are T cell receptor beta chains from one sample, sequenced in a study of Graves' ophthalmopathy and Graves' hyperthyroidism. From the multiplex PCR reads, TCRdb called clonotypes with MiXCR, one entry per CDR3 protein. Of around 340,000 distinct CDR3 sequences listed, roughly a sixth are singletons. The sequenced sample was peripheral blood. Source of these receptors: an adult man with Graves' ophthalmopathy. Each CDR3 is given with its conserved first and last residue. The D gene is left open where the match is weak. Part of the rows lack a size; the others show once, few, many or a class for expanded clones.

V gene	D gene	J gene	clone size	CDR3 DNA	CDR3 protein
TRBV27	.	TRBJ1-1	.	TGTGCCAGCAGTCTTTCGGACCTTAGGGGCGCTGAAGCTTTCTTT	CASSLSDLRGAEAFF
TRBV29-1	.	TRBJ2-2	many	TGCAGCGTTCGAACGGGACGGAACATTAACACCGGGGAGCTGTTTTTT	CSVRTGRNINTGELFF
TRBV9	.	TRBJ1-2	many	TGTGCCAGCAGCGTATCCGCCCAAGACTATGGCTACACCTTC	CASSVSAQDYGYTF
TRBV28	.	TRBJ1-2	.	TGTGCCAGCACGTCGTCCCTGTATGGCTACACCTTC	CASTSSLYGYTF
TRBV11-2	.	TRBJ2-5	many	TGTACCAGCAGCTCGCACGCGGCCGCTCAAGAGACCCAGTACTTC	CTSSSHAAAQETQYF
TRBV9	.	TRBJ1-1	many	TGTGCCAGCAGCGTAGTACAGGGTGTTGAAGCTTTCTTT	CASSVVQGVEAFF
TRBV6-1	.	TRBJ2-2	.	TGTGCCAGCAGTGGTCCCGGGGAGCTGTTTTTT	CASSGPGELFF
TRBV15	.	TRBJ2-4	.	TGTGCCACCAGCAGAGATTTGGACGCCCAGTACTTC	CATSRDLDAQYF
TRBV11-2	.	TRBJ2-2	many	TGTGCCAGCAGCTCCGTCCGCGTCGGGGAGCTGTTTTTT	CASSSVRVGELFF
TRBV11-1	.	TRBJ1-1	many	TGTGCCAGCAGCTTAGGTAAGGGGCGAGGGAACACTGAAGCTTTCTTT	CASSLGKGRGNTEAFF
TRBV30	TRBD2	TRBJ2-5	many	TGTGCCTGGAAATTCGGGGGGGGCCGCGAGACCCAGTACTTC	CAWKFGGGRETQYF
TRBV28	.	TRBJ1-1	many	TGTGCCAGCAGTTCAAGACGGGGTGACACTGAAGCTTTCTTT	CASSSRRGDTEAFF
TRBV7-9	.	TRBJ2-2	many	TGTGCCAGCACCCCCCCGAGCGGCGGCACCGGGGAGCTGTTTTTT	CASTPPSGGTGELFF
TRBV29-1	TRBD2	TRBJ2-5	many	TGCAGCGCTTCCCCCGGGACTAGCGGGGAGACCCAGTACTTC	CSASPGTSGETQYF
TRBV11-2	.	TRBJ2-5	many	TGTGCCAGCAGCTTAATCAGTGGACGGGAGACCCAGTACTTC	CASSLISGRETQYF
TRBV5-8	TRBD2	TRBJ2-5	many	TGTGCCAGCAGTTCAAGCGGGGGAATCGTAGAGACCCAGTACTTC	CASSSSGGIVETQYF
TRBV6-1	TRBD2	TRBJ2-6	many	TGTGCCTCCTTAGCGGGGGGCAGGACTGGGGCCAACGTCCTGACTTTC	CASLAGGRTGANVLTF
TRBV6-1	TRBD2	TRBJ2-2	many	TGTGCCAGCAGTGTGGGACTAGCGGGGACGACCGGGGAGCTGTTTTTT	CASSVGLAGTTGELFF
TRBV28	.	TRBJ1-1	many	TGTGCCAGCAGTGGAAATCTCAGGGAAGCTTTCTTT	CASSGNLREAFF
TRBV20-1	.	TRBJ1-5	many	TGCAGTGCTAGAGAGGACGGTGACAATCAGCCCCAGCATTTT	CSAREDGDNQPQHF
TRBV29-1	TRBD1	TRBJ2-7	many	TGCAGCGACGACGCAGACAGGGTGTCCTACGAGCAGTACTTC	CSDDADRVSYEQYF
TRBV20-1	.	TRBJ2-7	many	TGCCAGGTCGGTAGGGACTCCTACGAGCAGTACTTC	CQVGRDSYEQYF
TRBV6-4	TRBD2	TRBJ2-7	many	TGTGCCAGCCGTGGACTAGCGGGAGGGCCGAATTGGGCCTACGAGCAGTACTTC	CASRGLAGGPNWAYEQYF
TRBV28	.	TRBJ2-7	many	TGTGCCAGCAGTCCCGGAGGGGATGTCTACGAGCAGTACTTC	CASSPGGDVYEQYF
TRBV12-5	TRBD1	TRBJ2-7	many	TGTGCTAGTGGCCCACCCGACAGGGTGGACTACGAGCAGTACTTC	CASGPPDRVDYEQYF
TRBV28	TRBD1	TRBJ1-5	many	TGTGCCAGCAGTTTATTCGGGGCAGGGGGCGGATATCAGCCCCAGCATTTT	CASSLFGAGGGYQPQHF
TRBV12-3/TRBV12-4	TRBD2	TRBJ2-5	.	TGTGCCAGCAGTTTTCCTAGCGGGGTGGGGGAGACCCAGTACTTC	CASSFPSGVGETQYF
TRBV30	.	TRBJ1-1	many	TGTGCCTGGAGTGTACCGGCCATCGGGGGCACTGAAGCTTTCTTT	CAWSVPAIGGTEAFF
TRBV13	.	TRBJ1-6	.	TGTGCCAGCAGCCCCGGTTGGACAGAATATTCACCCCTCCACTTT	CASSPGWTEYSPLHF
TRBV20-1	.	TRBJ2-7	many	TGCAGTGCTAGAGAACCTTTACCCCCCTACGAGCAGTACTTC	CSAREPLPPYEQYF
TRBV6-5	TRBD1	TRBJ2-5	.	TGTGCCAGCAGTCACCGGGACAGGCAAGAGACCCAGTACTTC	CASSHRDRQETQYF
TRBV9	.	TRBJ1-1	.	TGTGCCAGCAGCGTAGGAGGCAGGTCTATGAACACTGAAGCTTTCTTT	CASSVGGRSMNTEAFF
TRBV4-1	TRBD2	TRBJ2-7	many	TGCGCCAGCAGCCAAGCGGCTAGCGGGGTGTACGAGCAGTACTTC	CASSQAASGVYEQYF
TRBV12-3/TRBV12-4	TRBD2	TRBJ2-2	.	TGTGCCAGCAGCCCACTACTAGCGGGAGTTGGTCGGACCGGGGAGCTGTTTTTT	CASSPLLAGVGRTGELFF
TRBV5-1	TRBD1	TRBJ2-7	many	TGCGCCAGCAGCTGGGGGACAGGGGGATTGGAGCAGTACTTC	CASSWGTGGLEQYF
TRBV18	TRBD1	TRBJ2-5	many	TGTGCCAGCTCACCCCAGACGGGACAGGGCTTAGAGACCCAGTACTTC	CASSPQTGQGLETQYF
TRBV3-1	TRBD1	TRBJ1-2	.	TGTGCCAGCAGCCAAGTACCTAGGACAGGGGATGGCTACACCTTC	CASSQVPRTGDGYTF
TRBV6-5	.	TRBJ1-1	many	TGTGCCAGCGGGCTCGGACACATTAACACTGAAGCTTTCTTT	CASGLGHINTEAFF
TRBV4-2	.	TRBJ2-5	.	TGTGCCAGCAGCCAAGGGGTGGGGGGGCCGGAGACCCAGTACTTC	CASSQGVGGPETQYF
TRBV7-9	.	TRBJ1-1	many	TGTGCCAGCAGCTTAAGTCAGGGATGGGGCACTGAAGCTTTCTTT	CASSLSQGWGTEAFF
TRBV5-1	TRBD1	TRBJ1-2	many	TGCGCCAGCACGACAACCGGGACAGATGGCTACACCTTC	CASTTTGTDGYTF
TRBV2	TRBD2	TRBJ2-7	once	TGTGCCAGCAGTGAAGGAGGGACTAGCGGAACCTACGAGCAGTACTTC	CASSEGGTSGTYEQYF
TRBV5-5	.	TRBJ1-1	many	TGTGCCAGCAGCTTCAATAGTCTATTCACTGAAGCTTTCTTT	CASSFNSLFTEAFF
TRBV19	TRBD1	TRBJ1-5	.	TGTGCCAGTAGTAATCAGGGGGCGTCGGGCAATCAGCCCCAGCATTTT	CASSNQGASGNQPQHF
TRBV4-1	TRBD2	TRBJ2-7	many	TGCGCCAGCAGCCAGGAGTCTCTAGCGGGGGTAACCTACGAGCAGTACTTC	CASSQESLAGVTYEQYF
TRBV30	.	TRBJ1-6	many	TGTGCCTGGATGCGAAGGGGTGATTCACCCCTCCACTTT	CAWMRRGDSPLHF
TRBV6-2/TRBV6-3	TRBD2	TRBJ2-6	many	TGTGCCAGCAGTTACGGGAGGGGATCTGGGGCCAACGTCCTGACTTTC	CASSYGRGSGANVLTF
TRBV10-3	.	TRBJ2-5	many	TGTGCCATCAGTGATGGGGGCGGACAAGAGACCCAGTACTTC	CAISDGGGQETQYF
TRBV27	.	TRBJ1-1	many	TGTGCCAGCAGTCCCGAACAGGGAACTGCTGAAGCTTTCTTT	CASSPEQGTAEAFF
TRBV27	.	TRBJ1-2	.	TGTGCCAGCAGTTTGAGGGGCGAGAACTATGGCCACGCCTTC	CASSLRGENYGHAF